This T cell receptor (beta chain) comes out of a study of OX40 agonist ivuxolimab in advanced cancers. Trimming took 7 bases from V and 4 from J; bases not matched to a gene: 14. There are 16 residues in the CDR3. The germline V gene has CDR1 LNHDA and CDR2 SQIVND (reference sequence). Profiled with immunoSEQ multiplex PCR; TCRdb holds only in-frame clones, not every one. The table records approximately 90,000 clones, around nine tenths of them present only once. This TCR derives from an adult with an advanced solid tumor such as melanoma, head and neck, liver or kidney cancer. This chain connects TRBV19 to TRBJ2-3, with TRBD2 matching 7 bases. Sequencing was performed on CD4+ or CD8+ T cells sorted from blood, taken in a trial of the OX40 agonist ivuxolimab. In DNA, the CDR3 is TGTGCCAGTACTTCGACGGGCGGGAGCCCCTCAGATACGCAGTATTTT. This codes for CASTSTGGSPSDTQYF.